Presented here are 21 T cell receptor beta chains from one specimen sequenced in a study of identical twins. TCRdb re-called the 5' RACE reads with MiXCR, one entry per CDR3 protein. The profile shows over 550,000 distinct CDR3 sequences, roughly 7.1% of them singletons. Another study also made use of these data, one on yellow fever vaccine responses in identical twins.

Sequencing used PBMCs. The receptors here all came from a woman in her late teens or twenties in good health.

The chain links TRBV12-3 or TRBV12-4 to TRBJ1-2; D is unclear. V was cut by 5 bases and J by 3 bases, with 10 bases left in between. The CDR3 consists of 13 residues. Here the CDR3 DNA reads TGTGCCAGCAGTCCCCCGGTTTACTATGGCTACACCTTC. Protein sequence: CASSPPVYYGYTF.

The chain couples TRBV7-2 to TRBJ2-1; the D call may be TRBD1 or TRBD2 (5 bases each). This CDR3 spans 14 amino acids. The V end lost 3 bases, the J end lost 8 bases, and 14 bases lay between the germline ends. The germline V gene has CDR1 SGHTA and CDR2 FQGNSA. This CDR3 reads CASSLGPSFYEQFF. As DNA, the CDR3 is TGTGCCAGCAGCTTGGGACCAAGTTTCTATGAGCAGTTCTTC.

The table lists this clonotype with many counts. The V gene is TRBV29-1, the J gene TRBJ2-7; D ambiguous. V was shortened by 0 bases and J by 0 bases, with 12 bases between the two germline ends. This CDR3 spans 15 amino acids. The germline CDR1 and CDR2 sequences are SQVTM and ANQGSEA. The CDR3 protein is CSVEDRRRNSYEQYF. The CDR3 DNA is TGCAGCGTTGAAGATCGGCGACGCAACTCCTACGAGCAGTACTTC.

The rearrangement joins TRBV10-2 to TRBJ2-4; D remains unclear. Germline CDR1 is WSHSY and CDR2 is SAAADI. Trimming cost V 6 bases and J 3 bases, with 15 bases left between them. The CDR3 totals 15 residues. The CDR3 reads CASRPQARYKNIQYF. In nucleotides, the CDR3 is TGCGCCAGCAGACCCCAAGCGCGGTACAAAAACATTCAGTACTTC.

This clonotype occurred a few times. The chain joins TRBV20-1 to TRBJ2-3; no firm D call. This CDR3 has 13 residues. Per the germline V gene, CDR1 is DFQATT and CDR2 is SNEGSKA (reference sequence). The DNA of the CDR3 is TGCATTGCCGCCCAACCCAGCACAGATACGCAGTATTTT. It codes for CIAAQPSTDTQYF.

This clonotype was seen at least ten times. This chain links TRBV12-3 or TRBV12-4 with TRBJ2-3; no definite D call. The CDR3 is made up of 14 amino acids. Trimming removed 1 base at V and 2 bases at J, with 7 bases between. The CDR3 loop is CASSLGTVTDTQYF. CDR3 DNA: TGTGCCAGCAGTTTAGGGACGGTCACAGATACGCAGTATTTT.

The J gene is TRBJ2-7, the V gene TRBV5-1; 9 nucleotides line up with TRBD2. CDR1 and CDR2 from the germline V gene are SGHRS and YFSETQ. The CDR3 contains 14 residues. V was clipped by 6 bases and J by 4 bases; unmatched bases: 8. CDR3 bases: TGCGCCAGCATGAGGACTAGCGCTTATTACGAGCAGTACGTC. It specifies CASMRTSAYYEQYV.

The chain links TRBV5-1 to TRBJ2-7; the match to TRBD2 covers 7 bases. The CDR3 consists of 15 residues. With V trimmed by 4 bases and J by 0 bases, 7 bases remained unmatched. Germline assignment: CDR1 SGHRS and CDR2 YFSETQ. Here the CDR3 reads CASSGGGTSSYEQYF. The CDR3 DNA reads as TGCGCCAGCAGCGGGGGGGGTACGAGCTCCTACGAGCAGTACTTC.

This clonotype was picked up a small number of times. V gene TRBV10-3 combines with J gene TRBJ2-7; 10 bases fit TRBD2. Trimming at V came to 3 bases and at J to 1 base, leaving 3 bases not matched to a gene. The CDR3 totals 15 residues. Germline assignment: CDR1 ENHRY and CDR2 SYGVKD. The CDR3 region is CAISDGAGGSYEQYF. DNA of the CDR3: TGTGCCATCAGTGACGGAGCGGGAGGGTCCTACGAGCAGTACTTC.

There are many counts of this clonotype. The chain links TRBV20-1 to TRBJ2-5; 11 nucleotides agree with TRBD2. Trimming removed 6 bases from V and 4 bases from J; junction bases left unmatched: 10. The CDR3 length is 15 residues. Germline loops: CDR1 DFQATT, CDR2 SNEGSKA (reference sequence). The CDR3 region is CSATLAGVGRETQYF. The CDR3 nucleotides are TGCAGTGCCACACTAGCGGGAGTCGGGCGAGAGACCCAGTACTTC.

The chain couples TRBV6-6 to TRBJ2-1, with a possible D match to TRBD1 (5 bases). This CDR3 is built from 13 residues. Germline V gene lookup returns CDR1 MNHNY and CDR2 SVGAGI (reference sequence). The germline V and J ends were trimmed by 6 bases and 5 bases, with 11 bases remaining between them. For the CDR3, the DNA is TGTGCCAGCAGAAGGCAGGACAACAATGAGCAGTTCTTC. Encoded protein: CASRRQDNNEQFF.

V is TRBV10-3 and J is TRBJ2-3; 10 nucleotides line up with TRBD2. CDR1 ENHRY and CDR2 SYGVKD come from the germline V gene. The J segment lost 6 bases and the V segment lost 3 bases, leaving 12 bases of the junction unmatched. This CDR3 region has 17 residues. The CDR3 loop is CAISDLSLAGVADTQYF. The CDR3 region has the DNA TGTGCCATCAGTGATCTATCGCTAGCGGGAGTCGCGGATACGCAGTATTTT.

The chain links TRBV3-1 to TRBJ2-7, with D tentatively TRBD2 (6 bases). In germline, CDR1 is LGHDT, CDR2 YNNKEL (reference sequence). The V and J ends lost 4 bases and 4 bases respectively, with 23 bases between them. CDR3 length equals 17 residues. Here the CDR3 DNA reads TGTGCCAGCAGCCGCCGAACTGTGGGGGTCGGAGGGTACGAGCAGTACTTC. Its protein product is CASSRRTVGVGGYEQYF.

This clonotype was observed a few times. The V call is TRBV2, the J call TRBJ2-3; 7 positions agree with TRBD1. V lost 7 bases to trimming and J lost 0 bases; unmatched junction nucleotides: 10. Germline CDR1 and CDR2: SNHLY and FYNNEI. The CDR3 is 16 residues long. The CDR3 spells CASKARTGPSTDTQYF. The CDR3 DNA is TGTGCCAGCAAGGCTCGGACAGGACCGAGCACAGATACGCAGTATTTT.

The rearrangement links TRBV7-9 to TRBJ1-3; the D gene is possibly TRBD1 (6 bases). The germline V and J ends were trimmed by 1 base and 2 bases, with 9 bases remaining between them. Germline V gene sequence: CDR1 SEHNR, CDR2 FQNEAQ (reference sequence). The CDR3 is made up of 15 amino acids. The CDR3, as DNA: TGTGCCAGCAGCTTAGATCGACAGGCTGGAAACACCATATATTTT. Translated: CASSLDRQAGNTIYF.

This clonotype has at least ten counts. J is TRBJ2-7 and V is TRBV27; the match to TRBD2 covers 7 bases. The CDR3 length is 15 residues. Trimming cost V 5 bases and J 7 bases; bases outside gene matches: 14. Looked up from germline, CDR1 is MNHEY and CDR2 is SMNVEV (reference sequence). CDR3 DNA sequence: TGTGCCAGCAGTAAGAGCGGGACGCTACCCTGGGAGCAGTACTTC. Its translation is CASSKSGTLPWEQYF.

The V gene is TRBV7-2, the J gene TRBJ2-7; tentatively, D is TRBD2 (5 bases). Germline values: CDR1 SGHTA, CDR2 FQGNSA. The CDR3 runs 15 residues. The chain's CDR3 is CASSLAASGSYEQYV. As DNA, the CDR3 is TGTGCCAGCAGCCTAGCAGCATCAGGCTCCTACGAGCAGTACGTC.

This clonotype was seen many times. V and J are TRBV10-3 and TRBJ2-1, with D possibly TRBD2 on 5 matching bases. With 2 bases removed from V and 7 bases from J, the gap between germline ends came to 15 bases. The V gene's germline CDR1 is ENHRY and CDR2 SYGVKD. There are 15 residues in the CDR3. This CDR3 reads CAISEGRGTANEQFF. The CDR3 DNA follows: TGTGCCATCAGTGAGGGACGGGGTACTGCGAATGAGCAGTTCTTC.

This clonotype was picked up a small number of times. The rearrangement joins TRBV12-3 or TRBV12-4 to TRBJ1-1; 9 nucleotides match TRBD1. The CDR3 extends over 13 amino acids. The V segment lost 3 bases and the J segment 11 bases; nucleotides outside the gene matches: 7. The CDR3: CASSFGTGSFAFF. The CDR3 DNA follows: TGTGCCAGCAGTTTCGGGACAGGGTCTTTCGCTTTCTTT.

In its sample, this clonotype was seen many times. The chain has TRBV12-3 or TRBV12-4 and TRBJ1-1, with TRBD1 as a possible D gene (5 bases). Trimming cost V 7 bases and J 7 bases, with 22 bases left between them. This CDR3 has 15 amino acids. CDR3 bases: TGTGCCAGCACCCCCCTCTTGGTCCCCAGGGTTGAAGCTTTCTTT. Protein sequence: CASTPLLVPRVEAFF.

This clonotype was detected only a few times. In DNA, the CDR3 is TGTGCCAGCAGCTGGCCCTTGGGACAGGCGATAGTAGGGGACTACGAGCAGTACGTC. It codes for CASSWPLGQAIVGDYEQYV. The chain uses TRBV7-8 and TRBJ2-7, with 8 nucleotides matching TRBD1. The germline gives CDR1 SGHVS, CDR2 FQNEAQ. Trimming removed 4 bases from V and 3 bases from J; junction bases left unmatched: 20. The CDR3 consists of 19 residues.